Sequencing of this TCR beta chain was carried out in a study of blood T cell repertoires in COVID-19. Study context: The origin of the acute and convalescent COVID-19 samples was the United States, Italy and Spain. T cells, B-cell-depleted T cells, or PBMCs provided the cDNA or gDNA that served as material.

Original processing notes: Researchers report that nucleated cell counts were estimated from reference gene primer amplification. Only in-frame clones appear in the TCRdb table, and some are missing; sequencing was by immunoSEQ multiplex PCR. V, J and clone size were drawn from that table, and D and trimming were deduced from the DNA. Of 110,000 or so clones listed, about 90% were seen once; the top ten hold approximately 4.3%. CDR3 size: 14 residues. Per the germline V gene, CDR1 is SNHLY and CDR2 is FYNNEI. Germline trimming cut 6 bases from V and 12 bases from J; bases unmatched to any gene: 14. The TCR originated in a woman aged 45-60 years with acute or convalescent COVID-19. The source material was peripheral blood. The J gene is TRBJ1-2, the V gene TRBV2, with 9 nucleotides matching TRBD1. The CDR3 sequence: CASSPRGTGFTNTF. The CDR3 DNA sequence: TGTGCCAGCAGCCCCCGGGGGACAGGGTTTACAAACACCTTC.